The sequence of this T cell receptor (beta chain) was determined in a study of blood T cells in healthy people across ages. Overall study findings and caveats: Naive T cell percentage showed a strong correlation with TCR beta diversity.

V was pared by 4 bases and J by 4 bases, with 13 bases between. The CDR3 totals 14 residues. Germline V lookup: CDR1 MGHRA, CDR2 YSYEKL. A J-beta primer mix and a sample-barcoded 5' primer were used in a second PCR of roughly 7 to 12 cycles. TCRdb re-analysed the 5' RACE reads in MiXCR, keeping a single row per CDR3 protein. Here the sample spans 500,000 to 650,000 distinct CDR3 sequences, roughly a quarter being singletons. Isolation recovered at least 6.5 million PBMCs from every sample. Notes on this clonotype: The antigen is undetermined.

This same sample was also part of a study on T cells of mothers and their children.

The clonotype comes from a boy aged 2 to 10 in good health. V gene TRBV4-1 combines with J gene TRBJ2-5; D uncertain. Sample: blood. CDR3 sequence reads: CASSRRTTLETQYF. The CDR3 coding sequence is TGCGCCAGCAGCCGTCGAACGACATTAGAGACCCAGTACTTC.